This T cell receptor beta chain was sequenced in a study of spatial heterogeneity in lung cancer. Trimming stripped 2 bases from V and 1 base from J, with 8 bases between. The length of the CDR3 is 15 residues. The V gene's germline CDR1 is SGHTA and CDR2 FQGTGA. TCRdb re-called the 5' RACE reads through MiXCR, storing one row per CDR3 protein. The table has approximately 56,000 distinct CDR3 sequences, 7.4% seen once. This clonotype was seen repeatedly, ten times or more. The sample's time point: blood at routine non-recurrence follow-up after resection. Sequencing of whole RNA from tumor, nontumor lung or frozen PBMC involved no sorting.

This clonotype was sampled from a female donor with early-stage non-small cell lung cancer. The gene calls are TRBV7-3 and TRBJ2-2; D is possibly TRBD1 (5 bases). The sequencing used PBMCs, collected at follow-up. CDR3 DNA sequence: TGTGCCAGCAGCTTACGAAGGGGGAACACCGGGGAGCTGTTTTTT. Protein sequence: CASSLRRGNTGELFF.